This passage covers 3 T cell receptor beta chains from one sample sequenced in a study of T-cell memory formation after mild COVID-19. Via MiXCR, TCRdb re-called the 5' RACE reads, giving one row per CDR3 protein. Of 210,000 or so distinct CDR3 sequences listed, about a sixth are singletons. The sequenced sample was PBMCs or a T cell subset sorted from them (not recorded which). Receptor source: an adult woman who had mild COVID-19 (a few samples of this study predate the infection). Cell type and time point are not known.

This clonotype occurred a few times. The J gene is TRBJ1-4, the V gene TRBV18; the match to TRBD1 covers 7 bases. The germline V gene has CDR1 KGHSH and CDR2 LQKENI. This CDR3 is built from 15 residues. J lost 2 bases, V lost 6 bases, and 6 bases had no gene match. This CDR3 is CASSPETGTNEKLFF. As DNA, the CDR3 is TGTGCCAGCTCGCCGGAGACAGGGACTAATGAAAAACTGTTTTTT.

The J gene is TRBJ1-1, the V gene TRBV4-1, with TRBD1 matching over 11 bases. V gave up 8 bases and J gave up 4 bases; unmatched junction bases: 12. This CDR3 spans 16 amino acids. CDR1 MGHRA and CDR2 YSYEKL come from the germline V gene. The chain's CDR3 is CASVSGTGGYRTEAFF. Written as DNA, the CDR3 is TGCGCCAGCGTATCCGGGACAGGGGGTTATCGCACTGAAGCTTTCTTT.

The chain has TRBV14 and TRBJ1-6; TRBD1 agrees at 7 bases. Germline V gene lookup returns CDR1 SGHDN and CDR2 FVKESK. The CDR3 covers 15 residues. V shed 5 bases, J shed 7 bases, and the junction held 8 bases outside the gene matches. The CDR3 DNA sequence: TGTGCCAGCAGCGCGCGGACAGGAGTAAATTCACCCCTCCACTTT. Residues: CASSARTGVNSPLHF.